What follows are 20 T cell receptor beta chains derived from one specimen sequenced in a study of shared clonotypes between healthy human individuals. Repertoires were generated with immunoSEQ multiplex PCR, while TCRdb's copy carries only in-frame clones and drops some. Of 2 million to 3 million clones listed, 80% to 95% are singletons. What was sequenced was naive CD4+ T cells from PBMCs. Regarding subset: CD45RA+ positively selected. These receptors were obtained from a man aged 18 to 35 in good health. Some clones in this sample may be carry-over from other donors' samples.

Concerning this clone: Other nucleotide sequences from this sample produce the same CDR3. The chain recombines TRBV10-3 with TRBJ2-3, with D perhaps TRBD2 (6 bases). Germline CDR1 reads ENHRY; CDR2 reads SYGVKD. The CDR3 spans 13 residues. V lost 7 bases to trimming and J lost 2 bases, with 10 bases between them. CDR3 DNA sequence: TGTGCCATCATGGGGGGTTCCACAGATACGCAGTATTTT. It encodes CAIMGGSTDTQYF.

About this clone itself: Distinct nucleotide sequences in the sample also encode this CDR3. The V and J genes are TRBV5-6 and TRBJ1-1; the match to TRBD1 covers 7 bases. This CDR3 comprises 12 residues. Germline CDR1 reads SGHDT; CDR2 reads YYEEEE. V lost 2 bases and J lost 7; bases outside the gene matches: 2. CDR3 loop: CASSFYRGEAFF. CDR3 nucleotide sequence: TGTGCCAGCAGCTTTTACAGGGGTGAAGCTTTCTTT. Using reference TRBV5-6 and TRBJ1-1 for the parts outside the CDR3, the full variable domain is DAGVTQSPTHLIKTRGQQVTLRCSPKSGHDTVSWYQQALGQGPQFIFQYYEEEERQRGNFPDRFSGHQFPNYSSELNVNALLLGDSALYLCASSFYRGEAFFGQGTRLTVV.

This chain connects TRBV20-1 to TRBJ1-3; a weak D match, TRBD1 (5 bases). Germline loops: CDR1 DFQATT, CDR2 SNEGSKA (reference sequence). This CDR3 has 11 amino acids. CDR3 DNA: TGCAGCCTTGCCACCGGGGCCACCATATATTTT. Translating it yields CSLATGATIYF.

J is TRBJ2-5 and V is TRBV2; 7 nucleotides align to TRBD1. This CDR3 has 15 residues. J was trimmed by 1 base and V by 5 bases; bases with no gene match: 7. CDR1 and CDR2 from the germline V gene are SNHLY and FYNNEI. CDR3 in amino acids: CASSPGQPVQETQYF. CDR3 bases: TGTGCCAGCAGTCCGGGACAGCCAGTCCAAGAGACCCAGTACTTC.

In the case of this clone: Other DNA variants within this sample encode the same CDR3. This chain joins TRBV5-1 and TRBJ2-1, with 8 bases lining up with TRBD2. V gave up 0 bases and J gave up 0 bases; unmatched junction bases: 2. The CDR3 sequence is 16 residues long. Germline CDR1 SGHRS, CDR2 YFSETQ. This CDR3 reads CASSLGGLASYNEQFF. The CDR3 coding sequence is TGCGCCAGCAGCTTGGGTGGACTAGCCTCCTACAATGAGCAGTTCTTC.

The chain carries TRBV23-1 and TRBJ2-5, with D perhaps TRBD2 (5 bases). TRBV23-1 qualifies as an ORF whose function is uncertain. This CDR3 spans 14 amino acids. V was clipped by 4 bases and J by 2 bases, with 11 bases between them. The CDR3 DNA reads TGCGCCAGCAGTCCAAGGAGGATTCAAGAGACCCAGTACTTC. Residues: CASSPRRIQETQYF.

The chain joins TRBV7-6 to TRBJ2-3; D may be TRBD2 (5 bases). Germline values: CDR1 SGHVS, CDR2 FNYEAQ. The CDR3 is 16 amino acids. V was shortened by 5 bases and J by 6 bases, with 21 bases between the two germline ends. The CDR3 sequence is CASSPRGNGVIDTQYF. The CDR3 coding sequence is TGTGCCAGCAGCCCCCGGGGTAACGGAGTGATTGATACGCAGTATTTT.

A single count supports this clone. The chain is built from TRBV5-1 and TRBJ1-1, with a possible D match to TRBD1 (5 bases). The CDR3 totals 15 residues. Germline CDR1 reads SGHRS; CDR2 reads YFSETQ. V shed 4 bases and J shed 4 bases, with 17 bases lying between them. CDR3 bases: TGCGCCAGCAGCACTGGGACGGTAGGGCCCACTGAAGCTTTCTTT. Its protein product is CASSTGTVGPTEAFF.

The chain links TRBV4-2 to TRBJ2-1, with a tentative D call TRBD1 (6 bases). Trimming pared 4 bases from V and 7 bases from J, leaving 26 bases between. This CDR3 region has 18 residues. Germline CDR1 and CDR2: LGHNA and YNFKEQ. This CDR3 is CASSPRPATSPRGNEQFF. The CDR3 DNA follows: TGTGCCAGCAGCCCCCGACCCGCGACTTCCCCTAGGGGGAATGAGCAGTTCTTC.

This clone appeared a single time. The V call is TRBV9, the J call TRBJ2-1, with D possibly TRBD1 on 5 matching bases. The length of the CDR3 is 15 residues. CDR1 and CDR2 from the germline V gene are SGDLS and YYNGEE. The V end was cut by 2 bases, the J end by 6 bases, with 15 bases between. The CDR3 region is CASSVLGAVGNEQFF. In nucleotides, the CDR3 is TGTGCCAGCAGCGTCCTAGGGGCGGTGGGCAATGAGCAGTTCTTC.

The rearrangement uses TRBV27 and TRBJ1-1; D is uncertain. The V gene's germline CDR1 is MNHEY and CDR2 SMNVEV (reference sequence). The CDR3 is 15 residues long. Trimming took 6 bases from V and 5 from J, leaving 19 bases between them. CDR3 coding DNA: TGTGCCAGCAGGCCCGGGAGTCCCTTTGGGACTGAAGCTTTCTTT. Translated: CASRPGSPFGTEAFF.

The chain has TRBV4-3 and TRBJ2-3; 14 positions match TRBD2. V lost 4 bases and J lost 6; bases outside the gene matches: 6. This CDR3 region has 16 residues. Germline CDR1 and CDR2: LGHNA and YSLEER. The CDR3 DNA is TGCGCCAGCAGCCCGGCCGGGACTAGCGGGAGTGATACGCAGTATTTT. It translates to CASSPAGTSGSDTQYF.

The rearrangement uses TRBV7-2 and TRBJ2-7; 10 nucleotides match TRBD1. Germline V lookup: CDR1 SGHTA, CDR2 FQGNSA. CDR3 length: 13 amino acids. The V gene end was trimmed by 5 bases and the J gene end by 5 bases; junction bases not matched to a gene: 3. CDR3: CASSRQGADEQYF. The CDR3 DNA follows: TGTGCCAGCAGCCGACAGGGGGCGGACGAGCAGTACTTC.

This chain connects TRBV28 to TRBJ2-7; 7 nucleotides agree with TRBD1. J lost 0 bases, V lost 2 bases, and 10 bases had no gene match. CDR3 length: 17 residues. Germline CDR1 MDHEN, CDR2 SYDVKM. DNA for the CDR3: TGTGCCAGCAGTTTACGGCGTTCCGGACAGGTCTCCTACGAGCAGTACTTC. This sequence encodes CASSLRRSGQVSYEQYF.

This sequence joins TRBV30 and TRBJ1-1; no clear D. The CDR3 contains 13 residues. The germline CDR1 and CDR2 sequences are GTSNPN and SVGIG (reference sequence). V was trimmed by 2 bases and J by 4 bases, leaving 11 bases between them. CDR3 protein: CAWSPRGGTEAFF. CDR3 coding DNA: TGTGCCTGGAGTCCACGGGGAGGCACTGAAGCTTTCTTT.

V and J are TRBV2 and TRBJ1-2; D is uncertain. This CDR3 is built from 14 residues. Per the germline V gene, CDR1 is SNHLY and CDR2 is FYNNEI. V lost 3 bases and J 4 bases, leaving 12 bases between the germline ends. The CDR3 reads CASSDRVGGYGYTF. In nucleotides, the CDR3 is TGTGCCAGCAGTGATCGGGTGGGAGGCTATGGCTACACCTTC.

The chain employs TRBV7-8 and TRBJ1-5; TRBD1 aligns across 8 bases. This CDR3 is built from 13 residues. Germline V lookup: CDR1 SGHVS, CDR2 FQNEAQ. After removal of 5 bases from V and 6 bases from J, the junction contained 3 bases not matched to a gene. CDR3: CASSGQGSQPQHF. CDR3 nucleotides: TGTGCCAGCAGCGGACAGGGAAGTCAGCCCCAGCATTTT. Looking up the rest from reference TRBV7-8 and TRBJ1-5 gives the full variable domain: GAGVSQSPRYKVAKRGQDVALRCDPISGHVSLFWYQQALGQGPEFLTYFQNEAQLDKSGLPSDRFFAERPEGSVSTLKIQRTQQEDSAVYLCASSGQGSQPQHFGDGTRLSIL.

The chain joins TRBV19 to TRBJ2-7; weak D call: TRBD1 (5 bases). Deletions cut 6 bases from V and 6 bases from J, with 12 bases between. This CDR3 has 12 residues. Germline V gene lookup returns CDR1 LNHDA and CDR2 SQIVND (reference sequence). CDR3 nucleotide sequence: TGTGCCAGTAGCGCCAGGGCCAGCGAGCAGTACTTC. Translating it yields CASSARASEQYF.

The V gene is TRBV5-1, the J gene TRBJ1-1; the match to TRBD1 covers 7 bases. The CDR3 runs 15 residues. With 3 bases clipped from V and 1 base from J, the junction kept 6 bases outside the gene matches. Germline CDR1 is SGHRS and CDR2 is YFSETQ. The CDR3 sequence: CASSSRQGSNTEAFF. CDR3 DNA sequence: TGCGCCAGCAGCTCACGACAGGGATCGAACACTGAAGCTTTCTTT.

The sample holds one count of this clone. This chain uses TRBV7-9 with TRBJ2-7, with TRBD2 as a possible D gene (6 bases). Germline V lookup: CDR1 SEHNR, CDR2 FQNEAQ (reference sequence). V was shortened by 1 base and J by 6 bases, with 13 bases between the two germline ends. The CDR3 covers 14 residues. The CDR3 loop reads CASSLEGLPSEQYF. The CDR3 nucleotides read TGTGCCAGCAGCTTAGAGGGACTCCCAAGCGAGCAGTACTTC.